This T cell receptor (beta chain) was documented in a study of T cell responses to AZD1222 COVID-19 vaccine. Pooled in the analysis were second doses at about 4 or about 12 weeks. The assay was immunoSEQ multiplex PCR, and TCRdb's table has in-frame clones only and misses some. The table shows tens of thousands of clones, with about 91% occurring only once. Germline CDR1 and CDR2: SGDLS and YYNGEE. V dropped 0 bases and J dropped 7; count of bases not matched to a gene: 12. The CDR3 has 16 amino acids. Worth noting for this clone: The antigen is unknown.

Study results and limitations: Every sample of the repertoires postdated the peak T cell response. The span of vaccine-associated CD4 TCRs extended across spike, with dominance at 160-218 and 743-854. There were mostly white British donors and more females than males, and clonal diversity was possibly underestimated.

This sequence originates from an adult who received the AZD1222 COVID-19 vaccine. The chain carries TRBV9 and TRBJ2-7, with 8 bases lining up with TRBD2. Sequenced material: peripheral blood, taken 28 days after the second AZD1222 dose. CDR3: CASSVAVSAGAMEQYF. The CDR3 bases are TGTGCCAGCAGCGTAGCTGTATCAGCGGGAGCAATGGAGCAGTACTTC.